This T cell receptor beta chain was found in a study of regulatory T cells in long-lasting Graves disease. The study, taken as a whole, reports: Authors noted too few samples as a limitation.

Building the TCR beta libraries relied on iRepertoire HTBI primers, and CDR3 regions underwent Arm-PCR. TCRdb used MiXCR to reprocess the multiplex PCR reads, holding one entry per CDR3 protein. Found here are some 500,000 distinct CDR3 sequences, about 13% of them singletons; the top ten hold 10%. Time point of the sample: newly diagnosed GD, antithyroid drugs for less than 3 months. From RNA extracted from PBMCs, the TCR library was made. This clonotype was observed a few times. What it binds is not known. This sample was shared with a second study, whose subject was T cells in Graves' hyperthyroidism and ophthalmopathy.

The sequence came from a man aged 30-40 years with Graves disease. Sequencing was performed on peripheral blood mononuclear cells (PBMCs), taken at new diagnosis, from a patient treated with antithyroid drugs.

This CDR3 is CASSESGRMTGELFF. CDR3 sequence (DNA): TGTGCCAGCAGTGAAAGCGGGAGAATGACCGGGGAGCTGTTTTTT. V is TRBV2 and J is TRBJ2-2; 8 bases line up with TRBD2. V was clipped by 2 bases and J by 5 bases; unmatched bases: 4. This CDR3 is 15 amino acids long. CDR1 and CDR2 (germline): SNHLY, FYNNEI.